This T cell receptor beta chain came from a study of T cells in tuberculosis. Study at large: IGRA-negative adolescents, IGRA-positive adolescents with latent tuberculosis and adults with active tuberculosis formed this South African cohort.

Latent tuberculosis screening used tuberculin skin test and IGRA at entry. This clone has just one count. Its target is unknown. Sequencing was performed with immunoSEQ multiplex PCR; in TCRdb, only in-frame clones are kept and a portion is missing. Here the sample spans tens of thousands of clones, approximately 97% being singletons. The germline V gene has CDR1 MNHNS and CDR2 SASEGT. There are 16 residues in the CDR3. Trimming stripped 1 base from V and 2 bases from J, with 12 bases between. Notes on the study in general: A GMM-specific repertoire classifier reached approximately 90% accuracy, AUROC 0.85 to 0.95.

The receptor's source is a donor between 10 and 29 years old with latent tuberculosis or without tuberculosis infection. Sequenced material: PBMCs. The V gene is TRBV6-1, the J gene TRBJ1-5; tentative D call: TRBD1 (5 bases). Here the CDR3 reads CASSEVGGFRNQPQHF. The DNA of the CDR3 is TGTGCCAGCAGTGAAGTCGGGGGATTCCGCAATCAGCCCCAGCATTTT.